One sample yielded the 11 T cell receptor beta chains listed below, sequenced in a study of blood T cells in healthy people across ages. Together with a sample-barcoded 5' primer, a J-beta primer mix was included in a second PCR lasting about 7 to 12 cycles. TCRdb reanalysed the 5' RACE reads using MiXCR and keeps one entry per CDR3 protein. The sample lists 600,000 to 900,000 distinct CDR3 sequences, around a quarter occurring once. A further study also used this sample, focusing on T cells of mothers and their children.

Sequencing was carried out using blood. The receptors here all came from a boy aged 10-17 years in good health.

The J gene is TRBJ1-2, the V gene TRBV20-1; possible D gene TRBD1, 6 bases. The CDR3 contains 13 residues. The germline V gene has CDR1 DFQATT and CDR2 SNEGSKA (reference sequence). The V end was cut by 6 bases, the J end by 4 bases, with 15 bases between. CDR3 nucleotides: TGCAGTGCGGAGAGGACAGCCACCTATGGCTACACCTTC. This encodes CSAERTATYGYTF.

This chain uses TRBV12-3 or TRBV12-4 with TRBJ2-3; D is possibly TRBD2 (5 bases). The CDR3 has 18 amino acids. The V end was cut by 5 bases, the J end by 2 bases, with 23 bases between. The CDR3 sequence: CASSRRWRNTPDTDTQYF. CDR3 coding DNA: TGTGCCAGCAGTAGACGTTGGAGGAACACCCCCGACACAGATACGCAGTATTTT.

The chain carries TRBV2 and TRBJ1-1, with D possibly TRBD1 on 5 matching bases. Trimming cost V 7 bases and J 3 bases, with 12 bases left between them. Per germline, CDR1 SNHLY and CDR2 FYNNEI. The CDR3 totals 13 residues. CDR3 in DNA: TGTGCCAGCAATCAGGGATTGGACACTGAAGCTTTCTTT. Amino acids: CASNQGLDTEAFF.

This chain uses TRBV28 with TRBJ1-2; D remains unclear. The CDR3 is made up of 14 amino acids. Deletions cut 3 bases from V and 7 bases from J, with 15 bases between. The germline V gene encodes CDR1 MDHEN and CDR2 SYDVKM. The CDR3 spells CASSLQDGLGGYTF. The CDR3 bases are TGTGCCAGCAGTTTGCAGGATGGACTTGGTGGCTACACCTTC.

The chain combines TRBV28 with TRBJ1-2, with D possibly matching TRBD1 (5 bases). From germline, CDR1 is MDHEN and CDR2 SYDVKM. The length of the CDR3 is 12 residues. Trimming took off 10 bases at V and 4 bases at J, with 13 bases between the two ends. The CDR3 nucleotides read TGTGCCACCTCGGACACCCGCTATGGCTACACCTTC. Encoded protein: CATSDTRYGYTF.

V usage is TRBV7-3 and J usage is TRBJ2-6; tentative D call: TRBD1 (6 bases). V shed 5 bases and J shed 4 bases, with 12 bases lying between them. The CDR3 is 15 residues long. The germline gives CDR1 SGHTA, CDR2 FQGTGA. For the CDR3, the DNA is TGTGCCAGCAGCCGAGGGGGAGCCGGGGCCAACGTCCTGACTTTC. It is translated as CASSRGGAGANVLTF.

In this sample, this clonotype turned up many times. V gene TRBV12-3 or TRBV12-4 combines with J gene TRBJ2-2, with D unresolved. Trimming shortened V by 7 bases and J by 2 bases, and 11 bases separated the two germline ends. This CDR3 is 14 amino acids long. CDR3 in DNA: TGTGCCAGCACCACGGACCTCAACACCGGGGAGCTGTTTTTT. Its translation: CASTTDLNTGELFF.

This clonotype has a handful of counts. The genes are TRBV6-5 and TRBJ1-2, with TRBD1 matching over 11 bases. This CDR3 comprises 17 residues. Trimming removed 0 bases from V and 5 bases from J; junction bases left unmatched: 8. Germline V gene data show CDR1 as MNHEY and CDR2 as SVGAGI. CDR3 residues: CASSYSGQGGVGYGYTF. In DNA, the CDR3 is TGTGCCAGCAGTTACTCGGGACAGGGGGGAGTCGGGTATGGCTACACCTTC.

This clonotype was picked up a small number of times. The chain links TRBV12-3 or TRBV12-4 to TRBJ2-3, with D possibly matching TRBD1 (5 bases). V lost 7 bases and J 3 bases, leaving 17 bases between the germline ends. The CDR3 is made up of 15 amino acids. The CDR3 region has the DNA TGTGCCAGCAACCATCCAGGGTCAGGTACAGATACGCAGTATTTT. Its protein is CASNHPGSGTDTQYF.

The V call is TRBV30, the J call TRBJ1-5, with D uncertain. Germline V gives CDR1 GTSNPN, CDR2 SVGIG (reference sequence). V gave up 2 bases and J gave up 7 bases, with 9 bases separating them. The CDR3 extends over 12 amino acids. CDR3 sequence (DNA): TGTGCCTGGAGTCCCCCCTCACAGCCCCAGCATTTT. Translated: CAWSPPSQPQHF. The whole variable domain, remainder taken from reference TRBV30 and TRBJ1-5, is SQTIHQWPATLVQPVGSPLSLECTVEGTSNPNLYWYRQAAGRGLQLLFYSVGIGQISSEVPQNLSASRPQDRQFILSSKKLLLSDSGFYLCAWSPPSQPQHFGDGTRLSIL.

This clonotype has a handful of counts. V and J are TRBV12-3 or TRBV12-4 and TRBJ1-1; 7 nucleotides agree with TRBD1. The CDR3 loop spans 13 amino acids. Trimming took 2 bases from V and 9 from J; bases not matched to a gene: 6. The CDR3 loop reads CASSLLDREKAFF. The CDR3 region has the DNA TGTGCCAGCAGTTTACTAGACAGGGAGAAAGCTTTCTTT.